This T cell receptor (beta chain) was sequenced for a study of T cells in tuberculosis. Study information: The T cells targeted glucose monomycolate, a mycobacterial lipid, via CD1B. A South African cohort included IGRA-negative adolescents, latently infected IGRA-positive adolescents and adults with active tuberculosis. The study, taken as a whole, reports: Active tuberculosis alpha repertoires lay closer to GMM-specific TCRs than controls'. Shorter CDR3-alpha in active tuberculosis partly drove smaller distances.

Repertoires were generated with immunoSEQ multiplex PCR, while TCRdb's copy carries only in-frame clones and drops some. The sample has around 43,000 clones, 95% seen once. Details on this clone: Its antigen is undetermined.

The CDR3 runs to 16 residues. V gave up 0 bases and J gave up 4 bases; unmatched junction bases: 5. The germline gives CDR1 GTSNPN, CDR2 SVGIG (reference sequence). This receptor was taken from a donor aged 10 to 29 with latent tuberculosis or without tuberculosis infection. Sequencing input: PBMCs. The chain employs TRBV30 and TRBJ2-3; 12 bases are shared with TRBD1. CDR3 in DNA: TGTGCCTGGAGTGTGGTGGGACAGGGGGCAGCAGATACGCAGTATTTT. It yields the protein CAWSVVGQGAADTQYF.